One and the same sample provided the 3 T cell receptor beta chains below, sequenced in a study of blood T cell repertoires in COVID-19. Measured with immunoSEQ multiplex PCR; TCRdb has only the in-frame clones, and not every one. The repertoire consists of about 130,000 clones, with 90% occurring once and the leading ten covering roughly 4.5%. The sequenced sample was peripheral blood. The receptors here all came from a man in his sixties with COVID-19, enrolled during active disease.

This chain links TRBV12-5 with TRBJ1-5, with 8 positions matching TRBD1. With V trimmed by 6 bases and J by 5 bases, 6 bases remained unmatched. The CDR3 is 14 residues long. Germline CDR1 is LGHNT and CDR2 is FRNRAP. The CDR3 coding sequence is TGTGCTAGTGGCCCTACAGGGGGGTATCAGCCCCAGCATTTT. Protein: CASGPTGGYQPQHF.

The CDR3 DNA reads TGTGCCAGCAGTATCCGACAGGGGACTAGCGGGAGACAGTATTTT. It yields the protein CASSIRQGTSGRQYF. The V gene is TRBV6-5, the J gene TRBJ2-3, with 14 bases lining up with TRBD2. The CDR3 runs to 15 residues. Germline lookup yields CDR1 MNHEY and CDR2 SVGAGI. The V gene end was trimmed by 5 bases and the J gene end by 12 bases; junction bases not matched to a gene: 10.

This clone was detected only once. The chain couples TRBV7-2 to TRBJ2-7; 9 bases line up with TRBD2. CDR1 and CDR2 from the germline V gene are SGHTA and FQGNSA. The length of the CDR3 is 18 residues. J gave up 2 bases and V 1 base, and 12 bases lay outside the gene matches. The DNA of the CDR3 is TGTGCCAGCAGCTTAGTGTCGGGTCTAGCGGGGAGACCCTACGAGCAGTACTTC. Protein sequence: CASSLVSGLAGRPYEQYF.